This T cell receptor beta chain originates from a study of T cell repertoires in cytomegalovirus infection. V gave up 0 bases and J gave up 0 bases, with 13 bases separating them. From germline, CDR1 is SGHKS and CDR2 YYEKEE (reference sequence). The CDR3 loop spans 17 amino acids. TCRdb reanalysed the reads using MiXCR and keeps one entry per CDR3 protein. Of about 830,000 distinct CDR3 sequences in the sample, approximately 30% were seen once. About this clonotype itself: Its specificity is unknown.

The rearrangement joins TRBV5-5 to TRBJ2-1, with a tentative D call TRBD1 (6 bases). The receptor comes from a human donor in good health (CMV status not recorded). Some clones in this sample may be carry-over from other donors' samples. The sample consisted of cultured CD8+ T cells from PBMCs, taken from culture after CMV antigen stimulation. Here the CDR3 reads CASSLAGTGSSYNEQFF. The CDR3 DNA follows: TGTGCCAGCAGCTTGGCCGGAACAGGGAGCTCCTACAATGAGCAGTTCTTC.